One and the same sample provided the 9 T cell receptor beta chains below, sequenced in a study of sequential checkpoint blockade in melanoma. Sample treatment: randomized to nivolumab then ipilimumab (arm A) or the reverse (arm B). This table comes from immunoSEQ multiplex PCR, and its TCRdb copy is limited to in-frame clones, with some not included. The table shows some 21,000 clones, with 80% to 90% occurring only once. The specimen comprised CD8+ T cells sorted from blood (inferred from file names), sampled from a patient given nivolumab and ipilimumab in sequence. These receptors were taken from a human donor with melanoma.

The V and J genes are TRBV27 and TRBJ1-1; D uncertain. The germline V gene encodes CDR1 MNHEY and CDR2 SMNVEV (reference sequence). The CDR3 is made up of 13 amino acids. Trimming removed 1 base from V and 5 bases from J, with 8 bases in between. This CDR3 is CASSLFRGTEAFF. Here the CDR3 DNA reads TGTGCCAGCAGTTTATTCAGAGGGACTGAAGCTTTCTTT.

Only one count was recorded for this clone. In DNA, the CDR3 is TGTGCCAGCAGTCCTCTAGCGGGAGCTCCCTCCGGTGAGCAGTTCTTC. As protein: CASSPLAGAPSGEQFF. The rearrangement joins TRBV27 to TRBJ2-1, with 10 bases lining up with TRBD2. The CDR3 is 16 amino acids. Germline-derived CDR1 and CDR2 are MNHEY and SMNVEV (reference sequence). Trimming took 5 bases from V and 9 from J; bases not matched to a gene: 13.

This rearrangement joins TRBV27 to TRBJ2-5, with D perhaps TRBD1 (6 bases). The CDR3 is 18 amino acids. Trimming took off 5 bases at V and 2 bases at J, with 24 bases between the two ends. CDR1 is MNHEY, CDR2 SMNVEV, per germline (reference sequence). The CDR3 loop reads CASSPARGTGRSQETQYF. CDR3 DNA sequence: TGTGCCAGCAGTCCTGCCCGGGGTACAGGGAGATCTCAAGAGACCCAGTACTTC.

The chain employs TRBV5-1 and TRBJ1-1, with 11 bases fitting TRBD1. V shed 4 bases, J shed 4 bases, and the junction held 9 bases outside the gene matches. The CDR3 extends over 16 amino acids. The germline gives CDR1 SGHRS, CDR2 YFSETQ. In DNA form, the CDR3 reads TGCGCCAGCAGCGTGGACAGGGGGCCATTGGCCACTGAAGCTTTCTTT. Translation gives CASSVDRGPLATEAFF. Drawing the rest from reference TRBV5-1 and TRBJ1-1, the complete variable domain is KAGVTQTPRYLIKTRGQQVTLSCSPISGHRSVSWYQQTPGQGLQFLFEYFSETQRNKGNFPGRFSGRQFSNSRSEMNVSTLELGDSALYLCASSVDRGPLATEAFFGQGTRLTVV.

The genes are TRBV27 and TRBJ2-7, with a possible D match to TRBD1 (5 bases). CDR3 size: 17 residues. The germline V gene has CDR1 MNHEY and CDR2 SMNVEV (reference sequence). Trimming removed 2 bases from V and 2 bases from J, with 19 bases in between. CDR3 sequence reads: CASSLRAAQGRTYEQYF. The CDR3 coding sequence is TGTGCCAGCAGTTTACGCGCCGCGCAGGGTAGAACCTACGAGCAGTACTTC.

The J gene is TRBJ2-2, the V gene TRBV5-1; D is unresolved. Deletions cut 4 bases from V and 2 bases from J, with 12 bases between. Germline CDR1 reads SGHRS; CDR2 reads YFSETQ. This CDR3 comprises 15 residues. Here the CDR3 DNA reads TGCGCCAGCAGCACTCTGAGGCTAAACACCGGGGAGCTGTTTTTT. This gives the protein CASSTLRLNTGELFF.

This clone turned up a few times. This same CDR3 is encoded by further DNA sequences in the sample. The chain has TRBV27 and TRBJ2-7; perhaps TRBD1 as D (5 bases). This CDR3 is built from 14 residues. V shed 3 bases and J shed 2 bases, with 11 bases lying between them. The V gene's germline CDR1 is MNHEY and CDR2 SMNVEV (reference sequence). The CDR3 region has the DNA TGTGCCAGCAGTTTGATTGGACATACCTACGAGCAGTACTTC. As protein: CASSLIGHTYEQYF.

V and J are TRBV4-1 and TRBJ1-1; a possible D gene is TRBD1 (5 bases). Trimming shortened V by 4 bases and J by 6 bases, and 18 bases separated the two germline ends. The CDR3 is made up of 15 amino acids. Germline lookup yields CDR1 MGHRA and CDR2 YSYEKL. The CDR3 protein is CASSLYGALTAEAFF. The CDR3 DNA reads TGCGCCAGCAGCCTATATGGGGCTCTGACTGCTGAAGCTTTCTTT.

The chain combines TRBV18 with TRBJ1-2; 9 positions match TRBD1. The CDR3 is 18 amino acids. The trim removed 3 bases at V and 3 bases at J, leaving 14 bases unmatched. Germline V lookup: CDR1 KGHSH, CDR2 LQKENI. The CDR3 is CASSPPFGTGRFDYGYTF. DNA of the CDR3: TGTGCCAGCTCACCCCCCTTTGGGACAGGGAGATTTGACTATGGCTACACCTTC.